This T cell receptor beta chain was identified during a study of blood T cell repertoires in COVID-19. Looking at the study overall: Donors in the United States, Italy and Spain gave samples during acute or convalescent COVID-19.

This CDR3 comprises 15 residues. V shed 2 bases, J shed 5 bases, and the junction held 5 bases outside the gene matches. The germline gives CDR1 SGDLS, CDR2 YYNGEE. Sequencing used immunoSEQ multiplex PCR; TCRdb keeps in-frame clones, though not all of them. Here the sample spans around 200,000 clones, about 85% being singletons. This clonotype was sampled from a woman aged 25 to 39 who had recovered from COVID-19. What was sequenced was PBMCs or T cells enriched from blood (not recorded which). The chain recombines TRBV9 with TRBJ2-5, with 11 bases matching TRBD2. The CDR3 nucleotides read TGTGCCAGCAGCGTTAGCGGGGGGGCGGGCGAGACCCAGTACTTC. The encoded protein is CASSVSGGAGETQYF.